Sequencing of this T cell receptor beta chain was carried out in a study of CD4+ T cells in melanoma. Assay: immunoSEQ multiplex PCR; the TCRdb copy retains only in-frame clones and omits some. The sample holds almost 15,000 clones, about 62% seen once. Note on this clone: The antigen remains unidentified.

V was clipped by 1 base and J by 3 bases, with 11 bases between them. Germline loops: CDR1 SGHKS, CDR2 YYEKEE (reference sequence). This CDR3 comprises 14 residues. Findings and caveats of the study: In melanoma, neoantigen-specific CD4+ T cells reportedly differed in differentiation state. A reported correlation linked neoantigen-specific CD4+ T cells to CD8+, macrophage and B cell function.

This clonotype was obtained from a human donor with melanoma. The sequenced sample consisted of cells from a culture (not recorded whether cultured in vitro). V usage is TRBV5-5 and J usage is TRBJ2-7; TRBD2 is a possible D gene (6 bases). CDR3 amino acids: CASSLIGGNYEQYF. CDR3 in DNA: TGTGCCAGCAGCTTGATTGGGGGGAACTACGAGCAGTACTTC.